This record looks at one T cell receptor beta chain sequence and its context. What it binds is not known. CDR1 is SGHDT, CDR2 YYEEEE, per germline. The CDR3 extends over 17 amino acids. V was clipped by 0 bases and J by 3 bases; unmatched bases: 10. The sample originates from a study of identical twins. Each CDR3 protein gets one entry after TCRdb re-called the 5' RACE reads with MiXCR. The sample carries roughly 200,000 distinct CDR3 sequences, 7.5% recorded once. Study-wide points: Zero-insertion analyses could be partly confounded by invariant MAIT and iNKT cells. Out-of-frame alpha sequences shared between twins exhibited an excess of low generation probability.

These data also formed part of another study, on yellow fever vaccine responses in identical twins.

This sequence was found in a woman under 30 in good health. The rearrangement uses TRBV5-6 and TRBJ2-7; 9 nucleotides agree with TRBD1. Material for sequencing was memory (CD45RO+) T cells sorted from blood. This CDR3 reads CASSLVGLGQGIYEQYF. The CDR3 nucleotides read TGTGCCAGCAGCTTGGTTGGCTTGGGACAGGGAATCTACGAGCAGTACTTC. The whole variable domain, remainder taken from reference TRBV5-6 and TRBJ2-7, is DAGVTQSPTHLIKTRGQQVTLRCSPKSGHDTVSWYQQALGQGPQFIFQYYEEEERQRGNFPDRFSGHQFPNYSSELNVNALLLGDSALYLCASSLVGLGQGIYEQYFGPGTRLTVT.